This T cell receptor beta chain is drawn from a study of blood T cell repertoires in COVID-19. Study-level background: Acute-phase and convalescent COVID-19 samples originated in the United States, Italy and Spain. T cells, B-cell-depleted T cells, or PBMCs provided the cDNA or gDNA that served as material.

The CDR3 sequence is 15 residues long. CDR1 is SGHKS, CDR2 YYEKEE, per germline (reference sequence). Trimming stripped 3 bases from V and 4 bases from J, with 11 bases between. In the study's own analysis: Amplification of reference gene primers was used by the study to estimate nucleated cell counts. Measured with immunoSEQ multiplex PCR; TCRdb has only the in-frame clones, and not every one. V and J calls and clone size are those listed in that table; D and trimming were worked out from the DNA. This sample has roughly 90,000 clones, with approximately 86% found just once. The receptor was isolated from a middle-aged man with acute or convalescent COVID-19. The J gene is TRBJ2-6, the V gene TRBV5-5; no reliable D call. Sequenced material: peripheral blood. The CDR3 loop reads CASSSGSAGANVLTF. The DNA of the CDR3 is TGTGCCAGCAGCTCCGGGTCTGCCGGGGCCAACGTCCTGACTTTC.